What follows is one T cell receptor (beta chain) and its context. Trimming took 2 bases from V and 4 from J; bases not matched to a gene: 9. The CDR3 runs 16 residues. Germline CDR1 and CDR2: PRHDT and FYEKMQ (reference sequence). Membership in each cohort depended on participant-reported clinical history. This entry comes from a study of blood T cell repertoires in COVID-19. Clones were read by immunoSEQ multiplex PCR, and TCRdb kept only the in-frame ones, dropping some. Of under 500,000 clones listed, about 85% were seen once; the top ten hold about 2%. This chain uses TRBV13 with TRBJ2-7, with 9 bases lining up with TRBD1. The clonotype was recovered from a woman aged 18-29 years with acute COVID-19. The sequenced material came from PBMCs or T cells enriched from blood (not recorded which). The CDR3: CASSLFPGQGSYEQYF. The CDR3 DNA reads as TGTGCCAGCAGCTTATTCCCGGGACAGGGATCTTACGAGCAGTACTTC.